The entry below describes one TCR beta chain. What it binds is unknown. This CDR3 region has 15 residues. CDR1 is KGHSH and CDR2 is LQKENI in the germline V gene. V lost 3 bases to trimming and J lost 2 bases; unmatched junction nucleotides: 4. This entry belongs to a study of PD-1 blockade in mismatch repair-deficient tumors. Findings and caveats of the study: After pembrolizumab, tumor-resident clones rose rapidly, then generally contracted before radiologic responses.

The table came from immunoSEQ multiplex PCR; TCRdb's copy has only in-frame clones and leaves some out. The data contain roughly 130,000 clones, 88% of them seen just once; the ten biggest clones take up about 12%. This specimen consisted of peripheral blood, obtained 72 weeks after starting pembrolizumab. The sequence was collected from an adult with mismatch repair-deficient cancer. The J gene is TRBJ2-3, the V gene TRBV18; TRBD2 agrees at 8 bases. The CDR3 bases are TGTGCCAGCTCACCCGAACTAGCGGTCACAGATACGCAGTATTTT. Amino acid sequence: CASSPELAVTDTQYF.